This TCR beta chain was found in a study of T cell responses to AZD1222 COVID-19 vaccine. Study-level background: Pooling of second doses given at about 4 or about 12 weeks was done.

The protocol was immunoSEQ multiplex PCR, while the TCRdb copy is restricted to in-frame clones and leaves out a portion. Among roughly 100,000 clones listed, roughly 91% were seen once. The CDR3 is 11 amino acids. Between the trimmed V and J ends, which lost 3 bases and 12 bases, there was a span of 12 bases. Germline loops: CDR1 SEHNR, CDR2 FQNEAQ (reference sequence). Study conclusions and caveats: Possibly, clonal diversity was underestimated; donors were largely white British and included more females. All repertoire sampling was performed exclusively after the peak T cell response.

To note about this clone: What it binds is not known.

The origin of this receptor is an adult in good health. The J gene is TRBJ2-7, the V gene TRBV7-9; no definite D call. Sequenced material: peripheral blood, taken on day 0 of AZD1222 vaccination. The CDR3 sequence: CASSFQTQAYF. CDR3 bases: TGTGCCAGCAGCTTTCAGACGCAGGCGTACTTC.